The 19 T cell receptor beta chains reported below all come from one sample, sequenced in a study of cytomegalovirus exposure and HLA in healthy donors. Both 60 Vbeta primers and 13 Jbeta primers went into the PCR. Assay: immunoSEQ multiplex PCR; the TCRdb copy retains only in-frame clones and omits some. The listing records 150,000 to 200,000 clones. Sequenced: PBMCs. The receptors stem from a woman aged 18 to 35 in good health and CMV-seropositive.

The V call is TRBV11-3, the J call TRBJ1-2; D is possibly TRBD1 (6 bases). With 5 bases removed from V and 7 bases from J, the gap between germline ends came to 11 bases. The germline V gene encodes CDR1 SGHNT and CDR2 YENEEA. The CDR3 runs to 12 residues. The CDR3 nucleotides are TGTGCCAGCAGCCCTGGGACAACTGGCTACACCTTC. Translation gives CASSPGTTGYTF.

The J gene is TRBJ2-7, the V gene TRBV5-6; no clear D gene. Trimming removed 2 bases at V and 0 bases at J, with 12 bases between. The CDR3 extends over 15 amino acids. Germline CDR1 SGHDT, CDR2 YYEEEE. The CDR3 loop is CASSFVNQISYEQYF. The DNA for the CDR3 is TGTGCCAGCAGCTTCGTTAACCAGATCTCCTACGAGCAGTACTTC. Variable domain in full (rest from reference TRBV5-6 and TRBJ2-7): DAGVTQSPTHLIKTRGQQVTLRCSPKSGHDTVSWYQQALGQGPQFIFQYYEEEERQRGNFPDRFSGHQFPNYSSELNVNALLLGDSALYLCASSFVNQISYEQYFGPGTRLTVT.

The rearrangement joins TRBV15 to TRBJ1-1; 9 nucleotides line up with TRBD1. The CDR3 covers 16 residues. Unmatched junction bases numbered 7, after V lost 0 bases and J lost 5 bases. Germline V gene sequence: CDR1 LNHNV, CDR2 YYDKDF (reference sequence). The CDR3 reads CATSREPTGGYTEAFF. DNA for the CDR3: TGTGCCACCAGCAGAGAACCGACAGGGGGGTATACTGAAGCTTTCTTT.

CDR3 sequence: CASSQDLPVAGELFF. The CDR3 DNA sequence: TGTGCCAGCAGCCAAGATCTGCCGGTGGCCGGGGAGCTGTTTTTT. The chain joins TRBV4-2 to TRBJ2-2; D is unclear. V was cut by 0 bases and J by 6 bases, with 11 bases left in between. Germline V gene sequence: CDR1 LGHNA, CDR2 YNFKEQ. The CDR3 is 15 residues long.

DNA of the CDR3: TGCGCCAGCAGCTTCCGGACAGGGATCGACCAAAATGAGCAGTTCTTC. Its protein product is CASSFRTGIDQNEQFF. The J gene is TRBJ2-1, the V gene TRBV5-1; the match to TRBD1 covers 8 bases. The CDR3 is 16 amino acids. CDR1 SGHRS and CDR2 YFSETQ come from the germline V gene. V lost 2 bases, J lost 7 bases, and 11 bases stayed unmatched.

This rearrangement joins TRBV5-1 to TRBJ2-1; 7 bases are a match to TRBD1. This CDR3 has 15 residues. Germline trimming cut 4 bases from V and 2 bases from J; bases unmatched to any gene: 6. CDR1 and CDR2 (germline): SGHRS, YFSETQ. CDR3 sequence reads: CASSLQGNAYNEQFF. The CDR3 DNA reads TGCGCCAGCAGCCTACAGGGGAACGCCTACAATGAGCAGTTCTTC.

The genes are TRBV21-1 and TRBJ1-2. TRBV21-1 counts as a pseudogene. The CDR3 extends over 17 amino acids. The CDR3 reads CANSKLGGTRVRNGYTF. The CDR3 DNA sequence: TGTGCCAACAGCAAATTGGGCGGGACCCGAGTACGAAATGGCTACACCTTC.

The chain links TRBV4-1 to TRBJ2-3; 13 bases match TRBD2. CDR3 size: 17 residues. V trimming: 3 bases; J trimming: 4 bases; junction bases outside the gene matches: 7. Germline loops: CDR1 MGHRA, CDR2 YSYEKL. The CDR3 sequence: CASSHERGLAGADTQYF. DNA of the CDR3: TGCGCCAGCAGCCACGAAAGAGGACTAGCGGGGGCAGATACGCAGTATTTT.

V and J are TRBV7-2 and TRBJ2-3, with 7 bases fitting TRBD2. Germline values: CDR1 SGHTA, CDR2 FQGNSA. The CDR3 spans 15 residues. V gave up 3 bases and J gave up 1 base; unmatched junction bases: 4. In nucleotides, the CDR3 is TGTGCCAGCAGCTTGCGGGGGTCCCGCACAGATACGCAGTATTTT. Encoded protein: CASSLRGSRTDTQYF. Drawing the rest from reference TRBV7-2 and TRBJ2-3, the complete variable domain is GAGVSQSPSNKVTEKGKDVELRCDPISGHTALYWYRQSLGQGLEFLIYFQGNSAPDKSGLPSDRFSAERTGGSVSTLTIQRTQQEDSAVYLCASSLRGSRTDTQYFGPGTRLTVL.

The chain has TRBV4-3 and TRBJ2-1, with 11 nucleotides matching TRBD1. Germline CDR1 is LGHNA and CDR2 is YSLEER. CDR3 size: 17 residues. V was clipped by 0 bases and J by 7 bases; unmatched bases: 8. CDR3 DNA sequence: TGCGCCAGCAGCCAAGAGGGGAGGGACAGGGGGAGGAATGAGCAGTTCTTC. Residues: CASSQEGRDRGRNEQFF.

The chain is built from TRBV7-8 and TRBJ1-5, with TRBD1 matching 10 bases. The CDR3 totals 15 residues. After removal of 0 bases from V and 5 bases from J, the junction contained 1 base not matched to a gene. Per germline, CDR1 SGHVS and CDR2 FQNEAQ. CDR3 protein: CASSLAGTGDQPQHF. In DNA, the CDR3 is TGTGCCAGCAGCTTAGCCGGGACAGGGGATCAGCCCCAGCATTTT. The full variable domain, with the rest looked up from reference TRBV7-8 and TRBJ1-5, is GAGVSQSPRYKVAKRGQDVALRCDPISGHVSLFWYQQALGQGPEFLTYFQNEAQLDKSGLPSDRFFAERPEGSVSTLKIQRTQQEDSAVYLCASSLAGTGDQPQHFGDGTRLSIL.

CDR3 sequence reads: CASSSQTGPGNTIYF. The CDR3 DNA sequence: TGTGCCAGCAGCTCCCAGACAGGCCCTGGAAACACCATATATTTT. The chain recombines TRBV5-5 with TRBJ1-3; the D gene is possibly TRBD1 (6 bases). CDR3 length equals 15 residues. CDR1 and CDR2 from the germline V gene are SGHKS and YYEKEE (reference sequence). With 3 bases removed from V and 2 bases from J, the gap between germline ends came to 12 bases.

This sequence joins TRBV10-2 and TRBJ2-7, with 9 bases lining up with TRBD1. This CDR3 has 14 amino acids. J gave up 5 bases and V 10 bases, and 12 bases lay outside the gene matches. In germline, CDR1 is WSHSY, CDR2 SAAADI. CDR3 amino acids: CATSGTGIFHEQYF. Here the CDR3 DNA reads TGCGCCACTTCCGGGACAGGGATTTTCCACGAGCAGTACTTC.

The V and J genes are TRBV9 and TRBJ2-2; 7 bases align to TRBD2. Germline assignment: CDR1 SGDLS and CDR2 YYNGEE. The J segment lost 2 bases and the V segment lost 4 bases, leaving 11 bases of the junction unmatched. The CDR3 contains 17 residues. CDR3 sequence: CASSSYRGTINTGELFF. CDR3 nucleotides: TGTGCCAGCAGCTCATACCGGGGGACTATTAACACCGGGGAGCTGTTTTTT.

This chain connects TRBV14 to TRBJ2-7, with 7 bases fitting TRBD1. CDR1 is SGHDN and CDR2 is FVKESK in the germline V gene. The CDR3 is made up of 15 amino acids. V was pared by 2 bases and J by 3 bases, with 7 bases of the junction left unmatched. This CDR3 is CASSQRRGTDYEQYF. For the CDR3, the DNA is TGTGCCAGCAGCCAAAGAAGAGGGACAGACTACGAGCAGTACTTC. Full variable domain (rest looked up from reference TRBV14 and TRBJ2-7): EAGVTQFPSHSVIEKGQTVTLRCDPISGHDNLYWYRRVMGKEIKFLLHFVKESKQDESGMPNNRFLAERTGGTYSTLKVQPAELEDSGVYFCASSQRRGTDYEQYFGPGTRLTVT.

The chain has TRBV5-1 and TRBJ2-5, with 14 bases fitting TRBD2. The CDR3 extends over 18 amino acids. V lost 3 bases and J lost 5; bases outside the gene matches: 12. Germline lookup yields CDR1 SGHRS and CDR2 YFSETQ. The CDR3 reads CASSSGLAGERAGETQYF. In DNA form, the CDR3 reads TGCGCCAGCAGCTCGGGACTAGCGGGAGAAAGAGCTGGGGAGACCCAGTACTTC.

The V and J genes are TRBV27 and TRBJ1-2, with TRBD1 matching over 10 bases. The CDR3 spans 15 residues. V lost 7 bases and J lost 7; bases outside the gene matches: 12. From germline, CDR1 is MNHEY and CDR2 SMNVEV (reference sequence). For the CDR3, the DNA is TGTGCCAGCAATCCGGGACAGGGGACCGTTGGTGGCTACACCTTC. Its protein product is CASNPGQGTVGGYTF.

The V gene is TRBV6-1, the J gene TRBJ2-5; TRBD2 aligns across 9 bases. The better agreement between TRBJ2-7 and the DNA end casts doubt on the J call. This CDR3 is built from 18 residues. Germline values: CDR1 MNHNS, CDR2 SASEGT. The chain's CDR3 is CASSERSWASGISGEQYF. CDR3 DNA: TGTGCCAGCAGTGAAAGGAGTTGGGCTAGCGGGATATCGGGCGAGCAGTACTTC.

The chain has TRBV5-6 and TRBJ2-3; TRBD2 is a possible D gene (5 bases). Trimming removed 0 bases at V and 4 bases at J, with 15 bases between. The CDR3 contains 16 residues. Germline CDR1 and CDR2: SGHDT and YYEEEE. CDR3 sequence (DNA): TGTGCCAGCAGCTTGGCCCTAGCAGCAGGTGCAGATACGCAGTATTTT. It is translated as CASSLALAAGADTQYF.